A selection of T cell receptor beta chains follows, all from one sample in a study of T-cell memory formation after mild COVID-19. TCRdb itself ran the 5' RACE reads through MiXCR, one entry per CDR3 protein. The repertoire includes 90,000 to 120,000 distinct CDR3 sequences, under 15% of them detected once, and about 39% sits in the top ten. Material: PBMCs or a T cell subset sorted from them (not recorded which). The receptor set was obtained from a man younger than 30 who had mild COVID-19 (a few samples of this study predate the infection). Cell type and time point are not known. The CDR3 runs from the conserved cysteine through the conserved F or W. D genes are given only for firm matches. Only some rows state a clone size, as once, few, many or a class for expanded clones.

J: TRBJ1-2; V: TRBV6-5; D: .; size: .; CDR3: CASSYVGDYGYTF; DNA: TGTGCCAGCAGTTACGTGGGGGACTATGGCTACACCTTC
J: TRBJ2-3; V: TRBV6-2/TRBV6-3; D: .; size: few; CDR3: CASRNSGYVDTQYF; DNA: TGTGCCAGCAGAAATAGCGGTTACGTGGATACGCAGTATTTT
J: TRBJ1-5; V: TRBV2; D: TRBD1; size: .; CDR3: CASSRDSTNQPQHF; DNA: TGTGCCAGCAGCCGGGACAGTACCAATCAGCCCCAGCATTTT
J: TRBJ1-2; V: TRBV7-9; D: .; size: few; CDR3: CASSLEPGYTF; DNA: TGTGCCAGCAGCTTAGAACCCGGCTACACCTTC
J: TRBJ2-7; V: TRBV4-1; D: .; size: few; CDR3: CASTSKPRQGPYEQYF; DNA: TGCGCCAGCACCTCCAAGCCTAGGCAGGGGCCCTACGAGCAGTACTTC
J: TRBJ2-3; V: TRBV9; D: TRBD1; size: .; CDR3: CASSVVSTGADTQYF; DNA: TGTGCCAGCAGCGTAGTGTCGACAGGGGCGGATACGCAGTATTTT
J: TRBJ2-1; V: TRBV10-3; D: TRBD2; size: .; CDR3: CAISEEAGGDEQFF; DNA: TGTGCCATCAGTGAGGAGGCGGGGGGCGATGAGCAGTTCTTC
J: TRBJ2-3; V: TRBV24-1; D: TRBD1; size: many; CDR3: CATSDLGQDTDTQYF; DNA: TGTGCCACCAGTGATTTGGGACAGGACACAGATACGCAGTATTTT
J: TRBJ2-3; V: TRBV7-9; D: .; size: few; CDR3: CASNPGGDTQYF; DNA: TGTGCCAGCAACCCAGGGGGGGATACGCAGTATTTT
J: TRBJ2-7; V: TRBV6-5; D: TRBD1; size: few; CDR3: CASSSRDSSYEQYF; DNA: TGTGCCAGCAGCTCCCGGGACAGCTCCTACGAGCAGTACTTC
J: TRBJ1-5; V: TRBV4-1; D: .; size: few; CDR3: CASSQDPGVGAAQHF; DNA: TGCGCCAGCAGCCAAGATCCAGGGGTCGGGGCGGCCCAGCATTTT
J: TRBJ1-2; V: TRBV12-3/TRBV12-4; D: .; size: .; CDR3: CASSLGNRVGYTF; DNA: TGTGCCAGCAGTTTAGGGAACAGGGTTGGCTACACCTTC
J: TRBJ2-5; V: TRBV19; D: .; size: few; CDR3: CASSIAGGPAETQYF; DNA: TGTGCCAGTAGTATTGCCGGGGGGCCAGCAGAGACCCAGTACTTC
J: TRBJ2-3; V: TRBV7-9; D: TRBD2; size: many; CDR3: CASSPGTSGALTDTQYF; DNA: TGTGCCAGCAGCCCGGGGACTAGCGGGGCGCTCACAGATACGCAGTATTTT
J: TRBJ2-3; V: TRBV6-4; D: TRBD2; size: few; CDR3: CASSGSGGAPDTQYF; DNA: TGTGCCAGCAGTGGTAGCGGGGGGGCCCCAGATACGCAGTATTTT
J: TRBJ2-1; V: TRBV5-1; D: .; size: many; CDR3: CASTLTKSSYNEQFF; DNA: TGCGCCAGCACCTTGACAAAGAGCTCCTACAATGAGCAGTTCTTC
J: TRBJ1-1; V: TRBV15; D: .; size: .; CDR3: CATSRRLGGEAFF; DNA: TGTGCCACCAGCAGACGACTGGGAGGGGAAGCTTTCTTT
J: TRBJ2-4; V: TRBV5-1; D: TRBD1; size: .; CDR3: CASSSGTGGEGNIQYF; DNA: TGCGCCAGCAGCTCTGGGACAGGGGGCGAGGGAAACATTCAGTACTTC
J: TRBJ2-1; V: TRBV12-3/TRBV12-4; D: .; size: .; CDR3: CASSVYIEQFF; DNA: TGTGCCAGCAGTGTCTACATTGAGCAGTTCTTC
J: TRBJ1-2; V: TRBV7-6; D: .; size: .; CDR3: CASSRYGGEDYGYTF; DNA: TGTGCCAGCAGCCGATATGGGGGGGAGGACTATGGCTACACCTTC
J: TRBJ1-3; V: TRBV7-9; D: TRBD1; size: few; CDR3: CASSLGRQGPGNTIYF; DNA: TGTGCCAGCAGCTTAGGGCGACAGGGCCCCGGAAACACCATATATTTT
J: TRBJ2-2; V: TRBV29-1; D: .; size: few; CDR3: CSARGATGELFF; DNA: TGCAGCGCGCGCGGGGCCACCGGGGAGCTGTTTTTT
J: TRBJ2-5; V: TRBV2; D: TRBD2; size: .; CDR3: CASRTSGGAQETQYF; DNA: TGTGCCAGCAGAACTAGCGGGGGGGCCCAAGAGACCCAGTACTTC
J: TRBJ2-3; V: TRBV2; D: .; size: .; CDR3: CASSEVSAGTDTQYF; DNA: TGTGCCAGCAGTGAAGTGTCAGCGGGCACAGATACGCAGTATTTT
J: TRBJ1-2; V: TRBV7-9; D: .; size: .; CDR3: CASSLTEIGGYTF; DNA: TGTGCCAGCAGCCTGACAGAAATCGGTGGCTACACCTTC
J: TRBJ1-5; V: TRBV27; D: .; size: few; CDR3: CASSPLEDVYVNQPQHF; DNA: TGTGCCAGCAGTCCCCTCGAGGACGTCTATGTCAATCAGCCCCAGCATTTT
J: TRBJ1-2; V: TRBV4-2; D: .; size: few; CDR3: CASSQAGADYTF; DNA: TGTGCCAGCAGCCAAGCCGGGGCCGACTACACCTTC
J: TRBJ1-5; V: TRBV7-8; D: .; size: few; CDR3: CASSLGVGGKSQPQHF; DNA: TGTGCCAGCAGCTTAGGTGTGGGGGGAAAGAGTCAGCCCCAGCATTTT
J: TRBJ2-7; V: TRBV4-3; D: TRBD1; size: few; CDR3: CASSQAGTGSYEQYF; DNA: TGCGCCAGCAGCCAAGCCGGGACAGGGTCCTACGAGCAGTACTTC
J: TRBJ2-2; V: TRBV10-3; D: .; size: few; CDR3: CAISKDTPEHTGELFF; DNA: TGTGCCATCAGCAAAGACACGCCCGAGCACACCGGGGAGCTGTTTTTT
J: TRBJ2-5; V: TRBV6-2/TRBV6-3; D: .; size: few; CDR3: CASSYVASRETQYF; DNA: TGTGCCAGCAGTTACGTTGCCAGCCGAGAGACCCAGTACTTC
J: TRBJ2-3; V: TRBV29-1; D: .; size: .; CDR3: CSATEGLRFTDTQYF; DNA: TGCAGCGCAACAGAGGGACTTCGATTCACAGATACGCAGTATTTT
J: TRBJ2-2; V: TRBV7-3; D: TRBD1; size: few; CDR3: CASSPTGTENTGELFF; DNA: TGTGCCAGCAGCCCGACCGGGACAGAGAACACCGGGGAGCTGTTTTTT
J: TRBJ1-2; V: TRBV25-1; D: TRBD1; size: .; CDR3: CASSETGARYGYTF; DNA: TGTGCCAGCAGTGAGACAGGGGCCCGCTATGGCTACACCTTC
J: TRBJ2-2; V: TRBV4-2; D: .; size: .; CDR3: CASSVGSVTGELYF; DNA: TGTGCCAGCAGCGTCGGGTCGGTCACCGGGGAGCTGTATTTT
J: TRBJ2-5; V: TRBV4-2; D: TRBD2; size: .; CDR3: CASSQTSGGAETQYF; DNA: TGTGCCAGCAGCCAGACTAGCGGGGGGGCAGAGACCCAGTACTTC
J: TRBJ1-4; V: TRBV29-1; D: .; size: .; CDR3: CSIWIGEKLFF; DNA: TGCAGTATATGGATCGGGGAAAAACTGTTTTTT
J: TRBJ1-5; V: TRBV20-1; D: .; size: .; CDR3: CSARPWRGDDQPQHF; DNA: TGCAGTGCTAGACCTTGGCGGGGGGATGATCAGCCCCAGCATTTT
J: TRBJ2-2; V: TRBV4-2; D: TRBD2; size: .; CDR3: CASSNLAGESDTGELFF; DNA: TGTGCCAGCAGCAATCTAGCGGGGGAATCTGACACCGGGGAGCTGTTTTTT
J: TRBJ2-7; V: TRBV5-1; D: .; size: .; CDR3: CASSPDIPRNYEQYF; DNA: TGCGCCAGCAGCCCGGACATCCCTCGAAACTACGAGCAGTACTTC
J: TRBJ2-7; V: TRBV4-3; D: TRBD1; size: .; CDR3: CASSQDWRTGGLGEQYF; DNA: TGCGCCAGCAGCCAAGATTGGAGGACAGGGGGCTTGGGGGAGCAGTACTTC
J: TRBJ2-7; V: TRBV28; D: TRBD2; size: many; CDR3: CASLEAGGRPTEQYF; DNA: TGTGCCAGCCTCGAAGCGGGGGGACGGCCTACGGAGCAGTACTTC
J: TRBJ1-1; V: TRBV27; D: .; size: few; CDR3: CASSLSSYTEAFF; DNA: TGTGCCAGCAGTTTATCAAGTTACACTGAAGCTTTCTTT
J: TRBJ2-1; V: TRBV7-9; D: TRBD2; size: few; CDR3: CASSTPRGTSANEQFF; DNA: TGTGCCAGCAGCACCCCCCGGGGGACTAGCGCCAATGAGCAGTTCTTC
J: TRBJ1-2; V: TRBV2; D: TRBD1; size: .; CDR3: CASRDKGARGYTF; DNA: TGTGCCAGCAGGGACAAGGGGGCGCGAGGCTACACCTTC
J: TRBJ1-6; V: TRBV9; D: .; size: few; CDR3: CASSVKTENNSPLHF; DNA: TGTGCCAGCAGCGTAAAGACAGAGAATAATTCACCCCTCCACTTT
J: TRBJ2-3; V: TRBV9; D: TRBD1; size: few; CDR3: CASSVGEWGQHTDTQYF; DNA: TGTGCCAGCAGCGTAGGGGAGTGGGGACAGCACACAGATACGCAGTATTTT
J: TRBJ2-7; V: TRBV19; D: .; size: .; CDR3: CASSIIRGSSYEQYF; DNA: TGTGCCAGTAGTATCATCAGGGGCAGCTCCTACGAGCAGTACTTC
J: TRBJ2-2; V: TRBV7-9; D: .; size: .; CDR3: CASSFPRATGELFF; DNA: TGTGCCAGCAGCTTCCCCAGGGCCACCGGGGAGCTGTTTTTT
J: TRBJ1-6; V: TRBV4-1; D: .; size: many; CDR3: CASSQVPGRESLHF; DNA: TGCGCCAGCAGCCAAGTCCCGGGGAGGGAATCCCTCCACTTT
J: TRBJ1-1; V: TRBV5-1; D: .; size: many; CDR3: CASSPSPVREAFF; DNA: TGCGCCAGCAGCCCGTCACCCGTCAGGGAAGCTTTCTTT
J: TRBJ2-1; V: TRBV5-1; D: .; size: .; CDR3: CASSPPGENEQFF; DNA: TGCGCCAGCAGCCCCCCGGGTGAGAATGAGCAGTTCTTC
J: TRBJ2-5; V: TRBV21-1; D: .; size: .; CDR3: CASSKGGTETKETQYF; DNA: TGTGCCAGCAGCAAAGGGGGGACAGAGACGAAAGAGACCCAGTACTTC
J: TRBJ2-1; V: TRBV7-9; D: .; size: few; CDR3: CASRGGGVISYNEQFF; DNA: TGTGCCAGCAGAGGAGGGGGCGTAATCTCCTACAATGAGCAGTTCTTC
J: TRBJ2-7; V: TRBV29-1; D: .; size: many; CDR3: CSVEGTDRPPYEQYF; DNA: TGCAGCGTTGAAGGAACCGACAGACCTCCCTACGAGCAGTACTTC
J: TRBJ2-1; V: TRBV7-3; D: TRBD2; size: .; CDR3: CASSALAGGLNNEQFF; DNA: TGTGCCAGCAGCGCACTAGCGGGGGGGCTTAACAATGAGCAGTTCTTC
J: TRBJ2-7; V: TRBV6-5; D: TRBD1; size: .; CDR3: CASSTPGQGAYEQYF; DNA: TGTGCCAGCAGTACACCGGGACAGGGGGCCTACGAGCAGTACTTC
J: TRBJ2-4; V: TRBV28; D: TRBD1; size: .; CDR3: CASSGGQGVAIQYF; DNA: TGTGCCAGCAGTGGCGGACAGGGGGTCGCCATTCAGTACTTC
J: TRBJ2-7; V: TRBV27; D: TRBD2; size: .; CDR3: CASSLGRGAYEQYF; DNA: TGTGCCAGCAGTTTAGGGCGGGGGGCTTACGAGCAGTACTTC